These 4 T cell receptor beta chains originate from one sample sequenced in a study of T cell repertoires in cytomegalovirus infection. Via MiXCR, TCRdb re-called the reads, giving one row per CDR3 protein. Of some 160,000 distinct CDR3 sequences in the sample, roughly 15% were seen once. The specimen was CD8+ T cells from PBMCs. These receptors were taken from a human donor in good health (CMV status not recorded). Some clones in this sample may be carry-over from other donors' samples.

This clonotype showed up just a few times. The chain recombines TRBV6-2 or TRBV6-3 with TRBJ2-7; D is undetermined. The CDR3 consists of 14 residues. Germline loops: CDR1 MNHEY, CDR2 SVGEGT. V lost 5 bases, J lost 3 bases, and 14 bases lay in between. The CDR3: CASSHKGHLYEQYF. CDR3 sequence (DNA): TGTGCCAGCAGTCATAAGGGCCACCTCTACGAGCAGTACTTC.

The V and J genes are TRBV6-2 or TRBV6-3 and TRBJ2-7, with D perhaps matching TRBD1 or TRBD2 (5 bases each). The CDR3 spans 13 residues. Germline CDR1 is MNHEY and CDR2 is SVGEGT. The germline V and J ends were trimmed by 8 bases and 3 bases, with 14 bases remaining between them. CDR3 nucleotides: TGTGCCAGCGATCGGGGACCCTTCTACGAGCAGTACTTC. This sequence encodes CASDRGPFYEQYF.

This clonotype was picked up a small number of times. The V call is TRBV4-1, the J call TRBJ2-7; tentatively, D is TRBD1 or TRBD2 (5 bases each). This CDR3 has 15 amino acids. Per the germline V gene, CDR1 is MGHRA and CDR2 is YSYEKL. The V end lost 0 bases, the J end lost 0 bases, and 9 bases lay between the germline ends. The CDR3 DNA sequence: TGCGCCAGCAGCCAAGATATGAGGGGCTCCTACGAGCAGTACTTC. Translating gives CASSQDMRGSYEQYF.

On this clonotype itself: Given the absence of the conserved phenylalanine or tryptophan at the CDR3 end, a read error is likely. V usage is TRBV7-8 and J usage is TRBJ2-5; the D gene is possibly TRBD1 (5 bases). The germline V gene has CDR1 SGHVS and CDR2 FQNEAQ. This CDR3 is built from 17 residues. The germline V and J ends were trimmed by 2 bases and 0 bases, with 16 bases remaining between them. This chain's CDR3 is CASSLKAAGFYQETQYL. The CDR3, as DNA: TGTGCCAGCAGCTTAAAGGCGGCAGGGTTTTACCAAGAGACCCAGTACCTC.